The T cell receptor beta chain described here comes from a study of T-cell reconstitution after alpha-beta-depleted transplantation in children. Whole-study results and caveats: T-cell counts and diversity at one year post-transplant came mainly from newly produced T cells. Reportedly, only several hundred clones from non-depleted graft cells drove alpha-beta T-cell counts at about two months.

With regard to this clonotype: The antigen is unknown.

Unique molecular identifiers were incorporated during preparation of the TCRbeta library. TCRdb fed the PCR reads into MiXCR, producing one record per CDR3 protein. Here the sample spans roughly 98,000 distinct CDR3 sequences, less than 20% being singletons. This receptor was obtained from a male patient between 2 and 9 years old who had a stem cell transplant for acute lymphoblastic leukemia, so the T cells may come from the graft donor. The sample consisted of PBMCs, mostly from graft donor cells, taken 180 days after TCRalphabeta/CD19-depleted stem cell transplant.

CDR3 DNA sequence: TGTGCCGCAGCGGTGGGTAAGCGAGAGACCCAGTACTTC. It is translated as CAAAVGKRETQYF. The rearrangement links TRBV12-3 or TRBV12-4 to TRBJ2-5, with D perhaps TRBD2 (5 bases). This CDR3 spans 13 amino acids. Between the trimmed V and J ends, which lost 11 bases and 4 bases, there was a span of 17 bases.